The present TCR beta chain was sequenced within a study of T-cell reconstitution after alpha-beta-depleted transplantation in children. This clonotype was counted between two and nine times. This sample's TCRbeta library carried unique molecular identifier barcodes. TCRdb fed the PCR reads into MiXCR, producing one record per CDR3 protein. This sample has hundreds of thousands of distinct CDR3 sequences; around a sixth occur once, and the top ten carry about 1.1%. The material was PBMCs from the stem cell graft donor, obtained from the stem cell graft. The sequence came from a human donor who donated a stem cell graft to a child with acute myeloid leukemia.

The CDR3 DNA sequence: TGTGCCAGCCAGAGACTTTCCACAGATACGCAGTATTTT. Encoded protein: CASQRLSTDTQYF. The chain recombines TRBV7-3 with TRBJ2-3; no reliable D call. V lost 8 bases and J lost 2, with 11 bases in between. CDR3 length: 13 residues. Germline V lookup: CDR1 SGHTA, CDR2 FQGTGA.